This T cell receptor (beta chain) emerged from a study of cytomegalovirus exposure and HLA in healthy donors. Study conclusions and caveats: Cytomegalovirus-associated TCR beta chains were listed, numbering over 150.

Turning to this clone: Its specificity is unknown.

With 60 Vbeta and 13 Jbeta primers, the PCR was carried out. TCRdb keeps only in-frame clones here, not all; method: immunoSEQ multiplex PCR. The data hold 95,000 to 150,000 clones, with over 50% observed a single time. The germline V gene has CDR1 GTSNPN and CDR2 SVGIG (reference sequence). CDR3 size: 15 residues. V was clipped by 1 base and J by 4 bases; unmatched bases: 5. This chain uses TRBV30 with TRBJ1-3, with 9 bases that match TRBD1. The specimen sequenced was PBMCs. The receptor's source is a woman aged 40 to 50 in good health and CMV-seropositive. The CDR3 loop is CAWSGTGGGGNTIYF. DNA for the CDR3: TGTGCCTGGAGTGGAACAGGGGGCGGAGGAAACACCATATATTTT.